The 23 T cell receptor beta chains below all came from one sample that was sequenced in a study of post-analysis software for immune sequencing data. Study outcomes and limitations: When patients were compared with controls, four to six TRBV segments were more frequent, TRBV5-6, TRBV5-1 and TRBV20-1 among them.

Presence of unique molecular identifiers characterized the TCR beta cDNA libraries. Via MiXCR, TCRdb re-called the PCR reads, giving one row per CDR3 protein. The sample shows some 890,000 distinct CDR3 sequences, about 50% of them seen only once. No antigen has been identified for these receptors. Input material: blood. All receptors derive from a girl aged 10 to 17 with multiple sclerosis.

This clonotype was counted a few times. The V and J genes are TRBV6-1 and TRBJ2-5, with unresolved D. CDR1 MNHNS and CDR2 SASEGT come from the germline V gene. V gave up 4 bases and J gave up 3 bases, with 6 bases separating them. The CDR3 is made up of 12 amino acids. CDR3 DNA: TGTGCCAGCAGTGCCGGCAAAGAGACCCAGTACTTC. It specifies CASSAGKETQYF.

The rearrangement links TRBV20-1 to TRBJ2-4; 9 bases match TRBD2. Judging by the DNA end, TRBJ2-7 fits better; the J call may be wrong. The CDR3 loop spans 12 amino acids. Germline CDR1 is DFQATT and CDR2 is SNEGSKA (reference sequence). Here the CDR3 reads CSAKRGAAEQYF. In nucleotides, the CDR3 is TGCAGTGCCAAGCGGGGGGCGGCCGAGCAGTACTTC.

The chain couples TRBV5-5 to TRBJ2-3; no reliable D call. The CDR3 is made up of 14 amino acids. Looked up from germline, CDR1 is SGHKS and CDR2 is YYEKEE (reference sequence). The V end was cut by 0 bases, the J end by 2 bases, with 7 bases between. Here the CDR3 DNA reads TGTGCCAGCAGCTTGGCGACCCCCACAGATACGCAGTATTTT. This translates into CASSLATPTDTQYF.

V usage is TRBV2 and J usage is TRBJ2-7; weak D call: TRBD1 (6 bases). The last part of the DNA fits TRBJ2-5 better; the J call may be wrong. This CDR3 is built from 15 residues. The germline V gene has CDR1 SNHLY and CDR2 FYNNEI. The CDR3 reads CASKEVTGTQETQYF. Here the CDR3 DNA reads TGTGCCAGCAAGGAAGTAACAGGGACCCAAGAGACCCAGTACTTC.

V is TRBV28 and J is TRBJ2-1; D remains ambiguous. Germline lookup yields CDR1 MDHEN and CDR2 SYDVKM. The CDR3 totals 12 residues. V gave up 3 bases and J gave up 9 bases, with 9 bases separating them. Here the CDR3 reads CASSLPWGEQFF. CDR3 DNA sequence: TGTGCCAGCAGTTTGCCGTGGGGTGAGCAGTTCTTC.

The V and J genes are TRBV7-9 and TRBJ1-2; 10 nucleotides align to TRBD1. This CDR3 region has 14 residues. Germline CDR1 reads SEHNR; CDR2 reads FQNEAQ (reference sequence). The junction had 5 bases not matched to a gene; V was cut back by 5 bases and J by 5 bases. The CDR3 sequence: CASSHPDRGYGYTF. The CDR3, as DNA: TGTGCCAGCAGCCACCCGGACAGGGGGTATGGCTACACCTTC.

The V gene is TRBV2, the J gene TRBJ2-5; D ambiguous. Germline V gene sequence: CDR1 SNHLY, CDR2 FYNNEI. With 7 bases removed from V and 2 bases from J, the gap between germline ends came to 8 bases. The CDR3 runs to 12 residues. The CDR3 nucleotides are TGTGCCAGCATCTTCCGTCAAGAGACCCAGTACTTC. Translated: CASIFRQETQYF. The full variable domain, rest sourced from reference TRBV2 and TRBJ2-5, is EPEVTQTPSHQVTQMGQEVILRCVPISNHLYFYWYRQILGQKVEFLVSFYNNEISEKSEIFDDQFSVERPDGSNFTLKIRSTKLEDSAMYFCASIFRQETQYFGPGTRLLVL.

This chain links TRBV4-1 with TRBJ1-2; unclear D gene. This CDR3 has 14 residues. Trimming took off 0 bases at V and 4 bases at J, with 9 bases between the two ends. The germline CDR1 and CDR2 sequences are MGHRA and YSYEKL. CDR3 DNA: TGCGCCAGCAGCCAAGAGGGAAATGGCTATGGCTACACCTTC. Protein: CASSQEGNGYGYTF.

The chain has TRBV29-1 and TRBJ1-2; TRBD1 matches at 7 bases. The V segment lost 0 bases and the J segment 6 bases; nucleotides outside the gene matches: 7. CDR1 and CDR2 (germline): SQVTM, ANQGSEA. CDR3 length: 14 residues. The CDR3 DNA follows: TGCAGCGTTGAAGAAATTAGAGGGGGCGATGGCTACACCTTC. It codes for CSVEEIRGGDGYTF. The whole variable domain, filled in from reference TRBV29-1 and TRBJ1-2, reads SAVISQKPSRDICQRGTSLTIQCQVDSQVTMMFWYRQQPGQSLTLIATANQGSEATYESGFVIDKFPISRPNLTFSTLTVSNMSPEDSSIYLCSVEEIRGGDGYTFGSGTRLTVV.

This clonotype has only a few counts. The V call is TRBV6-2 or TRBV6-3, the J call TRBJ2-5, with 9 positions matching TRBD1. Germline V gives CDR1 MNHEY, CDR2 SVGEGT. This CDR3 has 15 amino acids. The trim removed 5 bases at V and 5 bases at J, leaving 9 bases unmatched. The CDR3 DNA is TGTGCCAGCAGTCACCGGGACAGGGCCGGGGAGACCCAGTACTTC. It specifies CASSHRDRAGETQYF.

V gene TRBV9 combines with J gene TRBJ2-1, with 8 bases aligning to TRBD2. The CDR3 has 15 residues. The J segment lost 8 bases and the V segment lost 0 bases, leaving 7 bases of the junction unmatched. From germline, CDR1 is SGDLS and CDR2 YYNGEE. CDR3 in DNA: TGTGCCAGCAGCGTAGAGGCGGGACTAGTCTATGAGCAGTTCTTC. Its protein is CASSVEAGLVYEQFF.

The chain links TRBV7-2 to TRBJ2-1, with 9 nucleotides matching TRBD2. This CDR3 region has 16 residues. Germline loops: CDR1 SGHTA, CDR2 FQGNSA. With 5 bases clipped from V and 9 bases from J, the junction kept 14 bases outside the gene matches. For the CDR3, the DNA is TGTGCCAGCAGCCCCCGGGGCGGGAGGGCCTCGAGTGAGCAGTTCTTC. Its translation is CASSPRGGRASSEQFF.

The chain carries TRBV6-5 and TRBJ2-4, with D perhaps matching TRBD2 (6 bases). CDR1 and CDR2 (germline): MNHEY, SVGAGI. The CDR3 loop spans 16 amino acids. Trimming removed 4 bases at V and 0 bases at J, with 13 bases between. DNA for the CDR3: TGTGCCAGCAGTTTACTAGCAGAGGTAGCCAAAAACATTCAGTACTTC. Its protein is CASSLLAEVAKNIQYF.

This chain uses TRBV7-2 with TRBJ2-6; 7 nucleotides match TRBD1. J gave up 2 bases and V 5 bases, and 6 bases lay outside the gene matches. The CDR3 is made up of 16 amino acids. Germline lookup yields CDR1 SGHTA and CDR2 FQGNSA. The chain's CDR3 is CASSKQGTPGANVLTF. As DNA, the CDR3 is TGTGCCAGCAGCAAACAGGGGACCCCTGGGGCCAACGTCCTGACTTTC.

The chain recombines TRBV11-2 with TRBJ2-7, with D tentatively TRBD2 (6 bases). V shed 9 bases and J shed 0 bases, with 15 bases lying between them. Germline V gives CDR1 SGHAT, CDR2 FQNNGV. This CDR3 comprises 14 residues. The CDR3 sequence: CASNPGTYSYEQYF. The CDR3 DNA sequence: TGTGCCAGTAACCCCGGGACTTACTCCTACGAGCAGTACTTC.

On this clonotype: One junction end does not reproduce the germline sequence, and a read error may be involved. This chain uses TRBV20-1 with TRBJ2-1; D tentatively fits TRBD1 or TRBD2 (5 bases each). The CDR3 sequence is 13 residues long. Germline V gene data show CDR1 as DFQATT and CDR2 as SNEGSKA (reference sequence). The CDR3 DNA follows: TGCAGTGCTTATCCGGGACGGATCAATGAACAGTTCTTC. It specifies CSAYPGRINEQFF.

CDR3 region: CASSRREGLSSYNEQFF. The CDR3 DNA reads TGCGCCAGCAGTCGGCGGGAGGGTTTGAGCTCCTACAATGAGCAGTTCTTC. The J gene is TRBJ2-1, the V gene TRBV5-1, with 9 nucleotides matching TRBD2. Trimming at V came to 5 bases and at J to 0 bases, leaving 9 bases not matched to a gene. The CDR3 covers 17 residues. From germline, CDR1 is SGHRS and CDR2 YFSETQ. Combining the CDR3 with reference TRBV5-1 and TRBJ2-1 gives the whole variable domain KAGVTQTPRYLIKTRGQQVTLSCSPISGHRSVSWYQQTPGQGLQFLFEYFSETQRNKGNFPGRFSGRQFSNSRSEMNVSTLELGDSALYLCASSRREGLSSYNEQFFGPGTRLTVL.

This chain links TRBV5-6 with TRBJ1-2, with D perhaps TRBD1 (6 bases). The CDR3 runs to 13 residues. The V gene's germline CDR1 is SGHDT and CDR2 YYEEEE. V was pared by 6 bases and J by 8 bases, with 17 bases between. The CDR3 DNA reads TGTGCCAGCAACCCGACAGGCCAGGGAGGCTACACCTTC. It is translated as CASNPTGQGGYTF.

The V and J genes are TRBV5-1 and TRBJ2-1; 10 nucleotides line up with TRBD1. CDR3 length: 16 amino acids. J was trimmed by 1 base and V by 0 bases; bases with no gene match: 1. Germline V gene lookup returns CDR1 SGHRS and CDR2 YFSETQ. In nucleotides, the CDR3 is TGCGCCAGCAGCTTGGGGGACAGGGGTTCCTACAATGAGCAGTTCTTC. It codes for CASSLGDRGSYNEQFF.

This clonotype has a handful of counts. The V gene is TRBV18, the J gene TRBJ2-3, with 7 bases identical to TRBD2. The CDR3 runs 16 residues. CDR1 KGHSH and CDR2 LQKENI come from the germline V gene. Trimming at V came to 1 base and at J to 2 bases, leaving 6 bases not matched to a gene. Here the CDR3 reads CASSPRAGTSTDTQYF. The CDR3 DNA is TGTGCCAGCTCACCACGAGCGGGAACTTCCACAGATACGCAGTATTTT.

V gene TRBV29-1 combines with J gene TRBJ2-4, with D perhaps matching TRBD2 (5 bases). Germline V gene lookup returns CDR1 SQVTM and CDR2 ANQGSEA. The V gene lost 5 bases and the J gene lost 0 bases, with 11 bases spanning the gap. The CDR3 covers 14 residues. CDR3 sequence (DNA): TGCAGCGTTTTGCGGGTTGGAGCCAAAAACATTCAGTACTTC. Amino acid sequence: CSVLRVGAKNIQYF. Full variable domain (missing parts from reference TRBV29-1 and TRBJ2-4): SAVISQKPSRDICQRGTSLTIQCQVDSQVTMMFWYRQQPGQSLTLIATANQGSEATYESGFVIDKFPISRPNLTFSTLTVSNMSPEDSSIYLCSVLRVGAKNIQYFGAGTRLSVL.

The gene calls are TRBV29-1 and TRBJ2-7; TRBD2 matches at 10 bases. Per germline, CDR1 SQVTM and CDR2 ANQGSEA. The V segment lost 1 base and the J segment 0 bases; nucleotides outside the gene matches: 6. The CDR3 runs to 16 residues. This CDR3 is CSVEGSLAGTSYEQYF. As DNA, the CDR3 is TGCAGCGTTGAAGGTTCACTAGCGGGGACCTCCTACGAGCAGTACTTC.

The CDR3 region is CSASSGQGSDTQYF. CDR3 bases: TGCAGTGCTAGTTCGGGACAGGGTTCAGATACGCAGTATTTT. The chain combines TRBV20-1 with TRBJ2-3; 9 bases match TRBD1. V shed 3 bases and J 4 bases; nucleotides not matched to a gene: 5. CDR3 length: 14 amino acids. Per germline, CDR1 DFQATT and CDR2 SNEGSKA (reference sequence).